The clone carrying this T cell receptor (beta chain) appeared many times. The study made its TCR cDNA through 5'RACE template switching. That step introduced a universal primer site along with UMIs. TCRdb called the 5' RACE reads again in MiXCR, with one record for every CDR3 protein. The table shows 250,000 or so distinct CDR3 sequences, with approximately 6.7% occurring only once. This sample is part of a study of T cells after yellow fever vaccination. Study-level background: Preparation of the low-cell-number fractions used SMART-Seq v4 Ultra Low Input.

Germline V CDR1 and CDR2: SGHRS, YFSETQ. CDR3 length equals 15 residues. The V end lost 4 bases, the J end lost 2 bases, and 14 bases lay between the germline ends. Sequenced here: CD4+ T cells sorted from PBMCs, sampled on the day of the yellow fever booster vaccination. The gene calls are TRBV5-1 and TRBJ2-3; the D gene could be TRBD1 or TRBD2 (5 bases each). The clonotype originates from a man aged 25 to 40 who received the YFV17D yellow fever vaccine. The CDR3 reads CASSLGTDLTDTQYF. The CDR3 nucleotides are TGCGCCAGCAGCCTCGGGACGGATCTCACAGATACGCAGTATTTT. Combining the CDR3 with reference TRBV5-1 and TRBJ2-3 gives the whole variable domain KAGVTQTPRYLIKTRGQQVTLSCSPISGHRSVSWYQQTPGQGLQFLFEYFSETQRNKGNFPGRFSGRQFSNSRSEMNVSTLELGDSALYLCASSLGTDLTDTQYFGPGTRLTVL.